This passage covers 2 T cell receptor beta chains from one sample sequenced in a study of shared clonotypes between healthy human individuals. Assay: immunoSEQ multiplex PCR; the TCRdb copy retains only in-frame clones and omits some. The sample records around 1.1 million clones, 75% to 85% being singletons. The source material was memory CD4+ T cells from PBMCs. Subset here: CD45RA-negative fraction. Every receptor here comes from a man aged 18-30 years in good health. Some clones in this sample may be carry-over from other donors' samples.

This clone was found once. The chain recombines TRBV21-1 with TRBJ2-1; no check of the table's D call, TRBD2, against the DNA was made. TRBV21-1 is marked as a pseudogene. This CDR3 is built from 16 residues. Written as DNA, the CDR3 is TGTGCCAGCAGCAGCTCCGGGACTAGCGGGAGCAATGAGCAGTTCTTC. This encodes CASSSSGTSGSNEQFF.

The chain uses TRBV28 and TRBJ1-2; possible D gene TRBD1, 5 bases. Germline loops: CDR1 MDHEN, CDR2 SYDVKM. CDR3 length equals 13 residues. Trimming cost V 10 bases and J 5 bases, with 17 bases left between them. The CDR3 DNA is TGTGCCACCCCGGGGCCTGGGGGTTATGGCTACACCTTC. This translates into CATPGPGGYGYTF.